This record looks at one T cell receptor (beta chain) sequence and its context. Its antigen is unidentified. This record belongs to a study of T cell responses to AZD1222 COVID-19 vaccine. Whole-study context: Combined were second doses at about 4 or about 12 weeks. Study-wide findings and caveats: Vaccine-related CD4 TCRs covered spike, predominating at 160-218 and 743-854. Seropositive status at baseline applied to only six AZD1222 recipients. The reported proportion of spike-specific TCRs targeting unmutated variant regions was nearly half.

This CDR3 region has 15 residues. The ends lost 0 bases at V and 6 bases at J; junction bases unmatched: 7. CDR1 and CDR2 (germline): LGHNA, YNFKEQ. Some clones are missing from TCRdb's copy, which holds only in-frame ones; the method was immunoSEQ multiplex PCR. The sample contains about 130,000 clones, roughly 86% of which appear only once. Here the sequenced sample was peripheral blood, taken on day 0 of AZD1222 vaccination. This sequence was found in an adult in good health. The chain couples TRBV4-2 to TRBJ2-5; TRBD1 matches at 7 bases. The CDR3 region has the DNA TGTGCCAGCAGCCAAGAAGTTGCAGGGGGTAAGACCCAGTACTTC. Protein: CASSQEVAGGKTQYF.